The 12 T cell receptor beta chains below come from one sample, sequenced in a study of blood T cell repertoires in COVID-19. This table comes from immunoSEQ multiplex PCR, and its TCRdb copy is limited to in-frame clones, with some not included. The table includes 250,000 to 400,000 clones, 85% to 90% detected once. Sequencing input: peripheral blood. The receptors were gathered from a woman in her 30s with COVID-19, enrolled during active disease.

This rearrangement joins TRBV29-1 to TRBJ2-1, with 9 positions matching TRBD2. This CDR3 comprises 15 residues. The V gene end was trimmed by 7 bases and the J gene end by 0 bases; junction bases not matched to a gene: 7. CDR1 is SQVTM and CDR2 is ANQGSEA in the germline V gene. In DNA, the CDR3 is TGCAGCGCTGTTCCGACTAGCGGCTCCTACAATGAGCAGTTCTTC. Its protein is CSAVPTSGSYNEQFF.

This clone has just a few counts. This chain connects TRBV11-2 to TRBJ2-7; tentatively, D is TRBD2 (6 bases). This CDR3 has 17 amino acids. Trimming removed 0 bases at V and 6 bases at J, with 21 bases between. Germline CDR1 reads SGHAT; CDR2 reads FQNNGV. CDR3 nucleotides: TGTGCCAGCAGCTTAGATCGCCCCGGGACGGGACTCTCCGAGCAGTACTTC. Translating it yields CASSLDRPGTGLSEQYF.

The chain employs TRBV28 and TRBJ1-1; 8 nucleotides align to TRBD1. Germline V gives CDR1 MDHEN, CDR2 SYDVKM. The CDR3 has 14 amino acids. Unmatched junction bases numbered 9, after V lost 3 bases and J lost 9 bases. CDR3 region: CASSLLTGERKAFF. The CDR3 region has the DNA TGTGCCAGCAGTTTGTTGACAGGGGAGCGAAAAGCTTTCTTT.

The chain joins TRBV19 to TRBJ2-6; tentatively, D is TRBD1 (5 bases). Trimming took 6 bases from V and 0 from J, leaving 21 bases between them. The CDR3 loop spans 19 amino acids. Germline-derived CDR1 and CDR2 are LNHDA and SQIVND (reference sequence). The CDR3: CASRPSTVPLFSGANVLTF. CDR3 nucleotide sequence: TGTGCCAGTAGGCCATCGACAGTTCCCCTCTTCTCTGGGGCCAACGTCCTGACTTTC. Full variable domain (missing parts from reference TRBV19 and TRBJ2-6): DGGITQSPKYLFRKEGQNVTLSCEQNLNHDAMYWYRQDPGQGLRLIYYSQIVNDFQKGDIAEGYSVSREKKESFPLTVTSAQKNPTAFYLCASRPSTVPLFSGANVLTFGAGSRLTVL.

The chain links TRBV28 to TRBJ2-3; no clear D. Germline lookup yields CDR1 MDHEN and CDR2 SYDVKM. The CDR3 totals 14 residues. V was cut by 6 bases and J by 2 bases, with 12 bases left in between. The CDR3: CASSLSRNTDTQYF. The CDR3 DNA reads as TGTGCCAGCAGCCTTTCTAGAAACACAGATACGCAGTATTTT.

This clone showed up just once. The CDR3: CASSQTRNTEAFF. CDR3 nucleotides: TGTGCCAGCAGCCAAACCAGGAACACTGAAGCTTTCTTT. The chain links TRBV14 to TRBJ1-1; D is unresolved. This CDR3 comprises 13 residues. V gave up 2 bases and J gave up 1 base, with 5 bases separating them. Germline V gene sequence: CDR1 SGHDN, CDR2 FVKESK.

CDR3: CSVEISRNYGYTF. CDR3 in DNA: TGCAGCGTTGAAATTTCCAGGAACTATGGCTACACCTTC. The chain recombines TRBV29-1 with TRBJ1-2, with D hard to call. The CDR3 runs 13 residues. Germline CDR1 and CDR2: SQVTM and ANQGSEA. V shed 2 bases and J shed 2 bases, with 9 bases lying between them.

This rearrangement joins TRBV10-3 to TRBJ2-7; TRBD2 matches at 7 bases. Losses at the gene ends were 3 bases for V and 0 bases for J; bases not matched to a gene: 8. Per germline, CDR1 ENHRY and CDR2 SYGVKD. The CDR3 spans 16 residues. Here the CDR3 reads CAISDPSGVSSYEQYF. For the CDR3, the DNA is TGTGCCATCAGTGACCCGAGCGGGGTGAGCTCCTACGAGCAGTACTTC.

This clone occurred a few times. J is TRBJ1-3 and V is TRBV30; D gene uncertain. The length of the CDR3 is 16 residues. V lost 4 bases and J 0 bases, leaving 16 bases between the germline ends. Germline values: CDR1 GTSNPN, CDR2 SVGIG (reference sequence). CDR3 region: CAWIPRQAYSGNTIYF. CDR3 coding DNA: TGTGCCTGGATTCCCCGCCAGGCTTACTCTGGAAACACCATATATTTT.

The chain joins TRBV7-2 to TRBJ1-6; tentative D call: TRBD1 (6 bases). The germline V and J ends were trimmed by 5 bases and 4 bases, with 15 bases remaining between them. CDR3 length: 16 amino acids. Germline V CDR1 and CDR2: SGHTA, FQGNSA. The CDR3 DNA reads TGTGCCAGCAGCACCGAGCAGGGGTATTATAATTCACCCCTCCACTTT. Its translation is CASSTEQGYYNSPLHF.

This chain uses TRBV7-8 with TRBJ2-1; TRBD2 matches at 12 bases. The CDR3 sequence is 14 residues long. The V gene's germline CDR1 is SGHVS and CDR2 FQNEAQ. V trimming: 11 bases; J trimming: 9 bases; junction bases outside the gene matches: 11. This CDR3 is CAGQGTSGFGEQFF. As DNA, the CDR3 is TGTGCCGGACAAGGGACTAGCGGGTTCGGTGAGCAGTTCTTC.

This rearrangement joins TRBV12-3 or TRBV12-4 to TRBJ2-3, with TRBD2 as a possible D gene (5 bases). CDR3 length: 11 residues. V shed 6 bases and J shed 6 bases, with 7 bases lying between them. CDR3 bases: TGTGCCAGCAGCGGGATGGATACGCAGTATTTT. This translates into CASSGMDTQYF.